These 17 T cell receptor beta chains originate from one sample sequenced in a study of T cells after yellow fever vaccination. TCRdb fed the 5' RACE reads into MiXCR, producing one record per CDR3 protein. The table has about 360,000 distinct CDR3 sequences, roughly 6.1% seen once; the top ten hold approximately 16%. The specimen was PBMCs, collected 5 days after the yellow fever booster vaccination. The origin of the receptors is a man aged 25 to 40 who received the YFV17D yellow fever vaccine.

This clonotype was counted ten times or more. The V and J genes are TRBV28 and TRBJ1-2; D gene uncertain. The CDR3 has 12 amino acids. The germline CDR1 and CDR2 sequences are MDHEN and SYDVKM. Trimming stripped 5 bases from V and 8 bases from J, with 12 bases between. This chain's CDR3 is CASSMGFGGYTF. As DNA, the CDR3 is TGTGCCAGCAGTATGGGATTCGGCGGCTACACCTTC.

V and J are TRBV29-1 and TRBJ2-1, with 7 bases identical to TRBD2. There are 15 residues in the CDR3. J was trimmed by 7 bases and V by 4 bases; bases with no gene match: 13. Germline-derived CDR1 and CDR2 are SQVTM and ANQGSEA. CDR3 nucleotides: TGCAGCGTTGCTAGTGGCGGGAGACTCGAGAATGAGCAGTTCTTC. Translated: CSVASGGRLENEQFF.

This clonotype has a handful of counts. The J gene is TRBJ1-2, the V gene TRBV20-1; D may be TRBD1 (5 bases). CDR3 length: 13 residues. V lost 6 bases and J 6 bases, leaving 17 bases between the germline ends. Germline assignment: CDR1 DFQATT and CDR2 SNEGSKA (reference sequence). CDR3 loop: CSARWGPGNGYTF. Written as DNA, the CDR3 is TGCAGTGCCCGCTGGGGACCCGGGAATGGCTACACCTTC.

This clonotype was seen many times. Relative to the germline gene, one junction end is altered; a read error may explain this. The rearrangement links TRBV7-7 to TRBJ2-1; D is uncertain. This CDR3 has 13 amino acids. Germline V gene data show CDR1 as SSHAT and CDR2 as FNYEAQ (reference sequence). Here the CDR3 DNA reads TGTGCTAGCAGCTTAACCCGAGACAATGAGCAGTTCTTC. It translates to CASSLTRDNEQFF.

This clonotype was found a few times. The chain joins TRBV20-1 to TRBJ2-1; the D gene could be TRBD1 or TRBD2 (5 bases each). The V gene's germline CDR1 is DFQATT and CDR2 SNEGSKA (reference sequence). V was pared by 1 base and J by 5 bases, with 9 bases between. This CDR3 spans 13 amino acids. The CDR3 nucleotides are TGCAGTGCTAGAGGGGACGGAGACAATGAGCAGTTCTTC. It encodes CSARGDGDNEQFF.

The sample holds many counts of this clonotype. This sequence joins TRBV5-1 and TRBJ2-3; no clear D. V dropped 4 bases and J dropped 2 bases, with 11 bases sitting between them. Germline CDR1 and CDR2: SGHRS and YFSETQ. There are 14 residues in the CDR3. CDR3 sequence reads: CASSPGPNTDTQYF. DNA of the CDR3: TGCGCCAGCAGCCCCGGACCCAACACAGATACGCAGTATTTT. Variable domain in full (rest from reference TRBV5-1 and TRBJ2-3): KAGVTQTPRYLIKTRGQQVTLSCSPISGHRSVSWYQQTPGQGLQFLFEYFSETQRNKGNFPGRFSGRQFSNSRSEMNVSTLELGDSALYLCASSPGPNTDTQYFGPGTRLTVL.

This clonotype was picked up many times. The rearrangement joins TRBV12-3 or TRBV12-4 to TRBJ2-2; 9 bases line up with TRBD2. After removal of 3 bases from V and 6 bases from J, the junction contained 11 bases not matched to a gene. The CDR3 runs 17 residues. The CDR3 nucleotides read TGTGCCAGCAGTTTTTTCGGTGGGCGGGAGGGCCCCGGGGAGCTGTTTTTT. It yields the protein CASSFFGGREGPGELFF.

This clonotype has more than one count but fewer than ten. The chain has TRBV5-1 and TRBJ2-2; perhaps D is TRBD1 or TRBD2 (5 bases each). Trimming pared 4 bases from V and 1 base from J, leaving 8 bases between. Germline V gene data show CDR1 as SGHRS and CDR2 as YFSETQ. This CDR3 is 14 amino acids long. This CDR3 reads CASSGDGNTGELFF. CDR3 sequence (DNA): TGCGCCAGCAGCGGGGACGGGAACACCGGGGAGCTGTTTTTT.

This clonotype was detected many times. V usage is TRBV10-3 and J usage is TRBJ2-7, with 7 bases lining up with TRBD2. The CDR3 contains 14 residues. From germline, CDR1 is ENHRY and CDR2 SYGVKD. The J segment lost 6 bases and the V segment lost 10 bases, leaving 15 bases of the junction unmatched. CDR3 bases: TGTGCCACGCAGCGCGACGGGAGGATGGTCGAGCAGTACTTC. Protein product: CATQRDGRMVEQYF.

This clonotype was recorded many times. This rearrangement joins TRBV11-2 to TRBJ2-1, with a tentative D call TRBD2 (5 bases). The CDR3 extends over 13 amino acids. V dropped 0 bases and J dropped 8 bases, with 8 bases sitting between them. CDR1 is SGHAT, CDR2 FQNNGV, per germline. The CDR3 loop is CASSLEGSDEQFF. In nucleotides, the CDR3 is TGTGCCAGCAGCTTAGAGGGGAGCGATGAGCAGTTCTTC.

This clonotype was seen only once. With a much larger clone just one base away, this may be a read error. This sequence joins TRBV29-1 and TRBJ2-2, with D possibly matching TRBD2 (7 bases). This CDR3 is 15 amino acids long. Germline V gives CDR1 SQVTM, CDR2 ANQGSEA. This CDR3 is CSALGGAGRNGEQFF. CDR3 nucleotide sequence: TGCAGCGCCCTGGGGGGGGCCGGACGGAACGGGGAGCAGTTTTTT.

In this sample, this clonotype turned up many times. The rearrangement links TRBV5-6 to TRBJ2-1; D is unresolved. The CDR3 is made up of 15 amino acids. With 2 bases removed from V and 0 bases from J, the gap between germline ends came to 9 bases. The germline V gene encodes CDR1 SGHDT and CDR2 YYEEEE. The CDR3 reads CASSLRLSSYNEQFF. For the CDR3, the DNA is TGTGCCAGCAGCTTAAGGCTAAGCTCCTACAATGAGCAGTTCTTC.

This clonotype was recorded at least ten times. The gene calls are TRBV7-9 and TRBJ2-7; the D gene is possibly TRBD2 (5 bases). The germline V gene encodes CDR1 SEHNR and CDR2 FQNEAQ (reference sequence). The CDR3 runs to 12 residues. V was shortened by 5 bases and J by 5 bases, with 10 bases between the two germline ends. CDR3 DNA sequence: TGTGCCAGCAGCCCCCTGGAGGACGAGCAGTACTTC. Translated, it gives CASSPLEDEQYF.

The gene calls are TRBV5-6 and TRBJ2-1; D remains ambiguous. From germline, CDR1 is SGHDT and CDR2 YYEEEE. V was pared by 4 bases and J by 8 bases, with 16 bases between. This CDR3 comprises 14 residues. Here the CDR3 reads CASSRPEGIHEQFF. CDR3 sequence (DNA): TGTGCCAGCAGCCGGCCCGAAGGGATCCATGAGCAGTTCTTC.

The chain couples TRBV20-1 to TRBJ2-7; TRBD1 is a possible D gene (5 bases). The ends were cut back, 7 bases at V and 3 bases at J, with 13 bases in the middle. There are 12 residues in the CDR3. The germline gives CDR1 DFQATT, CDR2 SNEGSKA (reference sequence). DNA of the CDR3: TGCAGTGGGAAAGACAGCCACTACGAGCAGTACTTC. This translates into CSGKDSHYEQYF.

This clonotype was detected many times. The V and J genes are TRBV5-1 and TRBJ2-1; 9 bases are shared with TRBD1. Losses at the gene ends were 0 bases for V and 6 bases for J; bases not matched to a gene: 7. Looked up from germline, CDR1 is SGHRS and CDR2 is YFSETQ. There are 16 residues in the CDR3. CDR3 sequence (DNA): TGCGCCAGCAGCTTGGCGAGGACAGGGGCGGGCAATGAGCAGTTCTTC. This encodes CASSLARTGAGNEQFF.

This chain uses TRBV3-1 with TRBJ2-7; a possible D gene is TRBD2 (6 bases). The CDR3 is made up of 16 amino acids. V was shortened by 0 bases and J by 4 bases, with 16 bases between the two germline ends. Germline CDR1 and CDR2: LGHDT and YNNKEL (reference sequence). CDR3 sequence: CASSQDFLAQYYEQYF. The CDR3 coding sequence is TGTGCCAGCAGCCAAGATTTTCTAGCGCAATATTACGAGCAGTACTTC.